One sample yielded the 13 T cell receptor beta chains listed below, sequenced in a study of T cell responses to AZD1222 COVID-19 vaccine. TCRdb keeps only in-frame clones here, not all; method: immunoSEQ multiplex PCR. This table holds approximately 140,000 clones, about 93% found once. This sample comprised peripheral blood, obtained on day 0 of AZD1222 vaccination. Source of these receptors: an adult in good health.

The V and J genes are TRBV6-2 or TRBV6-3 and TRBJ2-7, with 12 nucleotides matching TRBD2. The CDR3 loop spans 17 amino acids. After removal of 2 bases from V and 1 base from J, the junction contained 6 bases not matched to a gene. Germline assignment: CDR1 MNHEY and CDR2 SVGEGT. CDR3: CASSYERTSGTSYEQYF. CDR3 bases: TGTGCCAGCAGTTACGAGCGGACTAGCGGGACTTCCTACGAGCAGTACTTC.

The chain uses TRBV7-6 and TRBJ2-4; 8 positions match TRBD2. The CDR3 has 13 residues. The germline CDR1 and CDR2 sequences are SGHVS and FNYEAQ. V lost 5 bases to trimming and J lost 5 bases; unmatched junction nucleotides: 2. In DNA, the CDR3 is TGTGCCAGCAGCGTGACTAGCGAAAACATTCAGTACTTC. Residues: CASSVTSENIQYF.

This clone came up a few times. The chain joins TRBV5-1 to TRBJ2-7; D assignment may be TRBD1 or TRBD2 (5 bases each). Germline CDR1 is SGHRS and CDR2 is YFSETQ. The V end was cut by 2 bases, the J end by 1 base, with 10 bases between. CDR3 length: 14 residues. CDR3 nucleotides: TGCGCCAGCAGCTTTGGGGACGCTTCCTACGAGCAGTACTTC. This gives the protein CASSFGDASYEQYF.

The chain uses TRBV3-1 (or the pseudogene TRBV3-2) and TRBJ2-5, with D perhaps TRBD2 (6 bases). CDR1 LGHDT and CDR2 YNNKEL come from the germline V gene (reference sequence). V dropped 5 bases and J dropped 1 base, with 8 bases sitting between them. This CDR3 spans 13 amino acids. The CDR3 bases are TGTGCCAGCAGCTCGACTAGCCAAGAGACCCAGTACTTC. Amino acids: CASSSTSQETQYF.

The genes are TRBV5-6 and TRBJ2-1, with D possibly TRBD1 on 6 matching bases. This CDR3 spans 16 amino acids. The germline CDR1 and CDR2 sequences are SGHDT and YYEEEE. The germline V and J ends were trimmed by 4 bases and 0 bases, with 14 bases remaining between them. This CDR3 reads CASSATGHTSYNEQFF. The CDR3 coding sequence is TGTGCCAGCAGCGCGACAGGCCATACCTCCTACAATGAGCAGTTCTTC.

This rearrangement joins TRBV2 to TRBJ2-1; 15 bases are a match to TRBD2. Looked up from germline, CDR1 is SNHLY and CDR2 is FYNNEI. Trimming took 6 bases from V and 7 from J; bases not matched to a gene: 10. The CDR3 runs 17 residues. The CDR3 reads CASRRTSGRASGNEQFF. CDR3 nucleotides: TGTGCCAGCAGGCGGACTAGCGGGAGGGCATCAGGAAATGAGCAGTTCTTC.

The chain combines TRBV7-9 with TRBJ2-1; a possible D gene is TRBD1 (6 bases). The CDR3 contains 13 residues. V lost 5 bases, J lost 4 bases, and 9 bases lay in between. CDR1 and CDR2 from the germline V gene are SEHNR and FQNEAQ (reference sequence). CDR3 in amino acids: CASSHDRYNEQFF. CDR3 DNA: TGTGCCAGCAGCCATGACAGGTACAATGAGCAGTTCTTC.

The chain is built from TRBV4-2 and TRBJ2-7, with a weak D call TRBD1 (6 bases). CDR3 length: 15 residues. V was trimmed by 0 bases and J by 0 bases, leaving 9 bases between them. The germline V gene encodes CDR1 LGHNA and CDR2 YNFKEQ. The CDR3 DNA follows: TGTGCCAGCAGCCAAGAAGGCAGGGGCTCCTACGAGCAGTACTTC. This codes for CASSQEGRGSYEQYF.

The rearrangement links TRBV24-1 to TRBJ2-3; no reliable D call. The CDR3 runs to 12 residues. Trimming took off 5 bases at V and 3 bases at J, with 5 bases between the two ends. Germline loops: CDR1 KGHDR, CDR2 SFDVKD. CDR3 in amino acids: CATSGETDTQYF. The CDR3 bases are TGTGCCACCAGTGGCGAAACAGATACGCAGTATTTT.

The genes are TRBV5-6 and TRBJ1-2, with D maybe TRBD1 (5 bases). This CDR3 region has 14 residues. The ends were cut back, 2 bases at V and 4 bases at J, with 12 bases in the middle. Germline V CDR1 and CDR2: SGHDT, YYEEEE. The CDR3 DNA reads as TGTGCCAGCAGCTTTTACGACAGCTCCTATGGCTACACCTTC. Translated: CASSFYDSSYGYTF.

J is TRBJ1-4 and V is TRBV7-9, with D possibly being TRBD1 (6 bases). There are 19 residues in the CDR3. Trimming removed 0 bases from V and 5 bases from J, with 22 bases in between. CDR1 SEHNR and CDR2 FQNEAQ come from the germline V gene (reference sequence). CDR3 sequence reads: CASSLASVPGGTRNEKLFF. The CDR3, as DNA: TGTGCCAGCAGCTTAGCCTCTGTTCCGGGGGGGACACGGAATGAAAAACTGTTTTTT.

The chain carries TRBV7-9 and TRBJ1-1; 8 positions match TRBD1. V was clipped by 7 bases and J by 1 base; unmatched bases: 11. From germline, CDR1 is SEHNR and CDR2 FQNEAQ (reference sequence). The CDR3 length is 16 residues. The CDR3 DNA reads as TGTGCCAGCACCGCGGACAGGGCAGTCACGAACACTGAAGCTTTCTTT. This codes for CASTADRAVTNTEAFF.

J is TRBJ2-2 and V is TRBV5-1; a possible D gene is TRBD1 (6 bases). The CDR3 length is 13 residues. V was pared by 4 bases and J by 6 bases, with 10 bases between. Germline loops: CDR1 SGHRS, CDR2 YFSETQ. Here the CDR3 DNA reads TGCGCCAGCAGCGCAGGGGTCGCCGGGGAGCTGTTTTTT. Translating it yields CASSAGVAGELFF.